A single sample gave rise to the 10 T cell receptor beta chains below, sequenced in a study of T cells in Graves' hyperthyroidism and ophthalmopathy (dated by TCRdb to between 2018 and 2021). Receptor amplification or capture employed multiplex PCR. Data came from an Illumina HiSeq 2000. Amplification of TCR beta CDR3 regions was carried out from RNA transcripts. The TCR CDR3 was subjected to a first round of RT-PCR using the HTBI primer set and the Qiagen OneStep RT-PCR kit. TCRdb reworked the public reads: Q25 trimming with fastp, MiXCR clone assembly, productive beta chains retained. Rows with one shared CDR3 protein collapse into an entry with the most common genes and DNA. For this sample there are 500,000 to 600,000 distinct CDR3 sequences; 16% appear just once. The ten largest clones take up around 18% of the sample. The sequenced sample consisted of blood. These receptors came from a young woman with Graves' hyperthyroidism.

The CDR3 DNA reads TGTGCCAGCAGACACCAAGCGGGGGGGGAAGAGACCCAGTACTTC. Its protein is CASRHQAGGEETQYF. This sequence joins TRBV2 and TRBJ2-5; 10 bases map to TRBD2. This CDR3 contains 15 residues. Germline V gene data show CDR1 as SNHLY and CDR2 as FYNNEI. V gave up 6 bases and J gave up 3 bases; unmatched junction bases: 7.

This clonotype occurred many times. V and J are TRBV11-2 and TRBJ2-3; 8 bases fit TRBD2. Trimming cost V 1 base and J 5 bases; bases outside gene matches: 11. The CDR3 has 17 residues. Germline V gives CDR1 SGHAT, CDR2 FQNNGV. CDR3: CASSLGRFGREKDTQYF. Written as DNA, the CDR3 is TGTGCCAGCAGCTTAGGCCGGTTCGGGAGGGAGAAAGATACGCAGTATTTT.

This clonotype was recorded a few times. The CDR3 nucleotides are TGTGCCAGCTCACCTCAGGGGGTTAACTCTGGAAACACCATATATTTT. This codes for CASSPQGVNSGNTIYF. This sequence joins TRBV18 and TRBJ1-3; TRBD1 agrees at 7 bases. This CDR3 has 16 residues. Looked up from germline, CDR1 is KGHSH and CDR2 is LQKENI. V trimming: 3 bases; J trimming: 0 bases; junction bases outside the gene matches: 5.

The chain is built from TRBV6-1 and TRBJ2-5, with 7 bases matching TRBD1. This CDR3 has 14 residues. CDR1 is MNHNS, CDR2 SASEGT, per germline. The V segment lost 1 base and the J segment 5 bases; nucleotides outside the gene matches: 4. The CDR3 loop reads CASSEEGALETQYF. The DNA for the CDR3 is TGTGCCAGCAGTGAAGAGGGGGCGTTGGAGACCCAGTACTTC.

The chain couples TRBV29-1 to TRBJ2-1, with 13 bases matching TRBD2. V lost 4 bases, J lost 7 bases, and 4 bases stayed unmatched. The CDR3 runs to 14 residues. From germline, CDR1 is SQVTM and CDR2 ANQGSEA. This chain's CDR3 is CSVARLAGGNEQFF. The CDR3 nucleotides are TGCAGCGTTGCCAGACTAGCGGGAGGAAATGAGCAGTTCTTC.

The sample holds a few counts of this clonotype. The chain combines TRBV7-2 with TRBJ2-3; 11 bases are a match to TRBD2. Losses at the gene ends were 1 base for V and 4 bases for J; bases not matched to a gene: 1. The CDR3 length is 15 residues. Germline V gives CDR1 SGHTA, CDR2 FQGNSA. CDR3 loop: CASSLDSGRADTQYF. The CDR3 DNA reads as TGTGCCAGCAGCTTAGATAGCGGGAGGGCAGATACGCAGTATTTT.

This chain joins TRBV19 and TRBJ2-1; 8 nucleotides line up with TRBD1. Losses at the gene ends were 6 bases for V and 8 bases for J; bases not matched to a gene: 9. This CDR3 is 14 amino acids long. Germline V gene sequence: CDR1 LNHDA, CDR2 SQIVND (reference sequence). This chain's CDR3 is CASSSGQGLYEQFF. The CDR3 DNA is TGTGCCAGTAGCAGTGGACAGGGTCTCTATGAGCAGTTCTTC.

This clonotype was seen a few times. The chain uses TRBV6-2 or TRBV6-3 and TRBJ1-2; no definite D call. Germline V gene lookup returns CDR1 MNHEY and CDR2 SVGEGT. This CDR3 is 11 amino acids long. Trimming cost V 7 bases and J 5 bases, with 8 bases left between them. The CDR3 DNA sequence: TGTGCCAGCATGCTAGGATATGGCTACACCTTC. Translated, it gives CASMLGYGYTF.

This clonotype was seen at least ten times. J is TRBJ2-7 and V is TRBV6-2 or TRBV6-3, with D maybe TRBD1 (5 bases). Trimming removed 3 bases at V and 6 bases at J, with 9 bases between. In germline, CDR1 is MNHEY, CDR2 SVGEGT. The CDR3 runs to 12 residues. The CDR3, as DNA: TGTGCCAGCAGTTATGACAGATCCGAGCAGTACTTC. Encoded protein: CASSYDRSEQYF.

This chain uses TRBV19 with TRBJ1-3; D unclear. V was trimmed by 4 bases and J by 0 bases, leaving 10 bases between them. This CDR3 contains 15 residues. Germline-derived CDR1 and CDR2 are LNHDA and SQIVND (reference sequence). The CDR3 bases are TGTGCCAGTAGTAGTCCGATCATCTCTGGAAACACCATATATTTT. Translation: CASSSPIISGNTIYF.